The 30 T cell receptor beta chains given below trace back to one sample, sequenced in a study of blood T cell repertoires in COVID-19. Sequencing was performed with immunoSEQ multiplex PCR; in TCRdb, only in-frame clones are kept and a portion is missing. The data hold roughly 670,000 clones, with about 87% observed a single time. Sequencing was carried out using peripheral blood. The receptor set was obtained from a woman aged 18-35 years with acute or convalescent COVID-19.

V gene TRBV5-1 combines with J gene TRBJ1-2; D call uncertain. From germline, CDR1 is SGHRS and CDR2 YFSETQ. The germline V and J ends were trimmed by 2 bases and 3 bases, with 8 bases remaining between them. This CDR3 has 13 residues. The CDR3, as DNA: TGCGCCAGCAGCTTCGGGAGGGACTATGGCTACACCTTC. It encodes CASSFGRDYGYTF.

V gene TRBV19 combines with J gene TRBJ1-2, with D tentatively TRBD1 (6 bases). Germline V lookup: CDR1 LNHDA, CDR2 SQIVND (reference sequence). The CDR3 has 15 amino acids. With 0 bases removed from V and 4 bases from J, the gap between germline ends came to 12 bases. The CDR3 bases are TGTGCCAGTAGTATAGAAGCAGGGGCTGGCTATGGCTACACCTTC. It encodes CASSIEAGAGYGYTF. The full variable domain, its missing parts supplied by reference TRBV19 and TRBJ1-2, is DGGITQSPKYLFRKEGQNVTLSCEQNLNHDAMYWYRQDPGQGLRLIYYSQIVNDFQKGDIAEGYSVSREKKESFPLTVTSAQKNPTAFYLCASSIEAGAGYGYTFGSGTRLTVV.

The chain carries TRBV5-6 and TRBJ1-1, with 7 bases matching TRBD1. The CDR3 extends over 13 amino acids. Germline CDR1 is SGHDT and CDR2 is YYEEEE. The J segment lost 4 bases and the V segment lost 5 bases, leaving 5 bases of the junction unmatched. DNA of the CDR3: TGTGCCAGCAGGAGACAGGGAGGCACTGAAGCTTTCTTT. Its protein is CASRRQGGTEAFF.

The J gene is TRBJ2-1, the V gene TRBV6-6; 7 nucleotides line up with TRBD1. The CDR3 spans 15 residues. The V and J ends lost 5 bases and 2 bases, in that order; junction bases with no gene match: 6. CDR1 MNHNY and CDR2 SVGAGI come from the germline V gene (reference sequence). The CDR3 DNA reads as TGTGCCAGCAGTAACAGGGGTAAGACCTACAATGAGCAGTTCTTC. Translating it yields CASSNRGKTYNEQFF.

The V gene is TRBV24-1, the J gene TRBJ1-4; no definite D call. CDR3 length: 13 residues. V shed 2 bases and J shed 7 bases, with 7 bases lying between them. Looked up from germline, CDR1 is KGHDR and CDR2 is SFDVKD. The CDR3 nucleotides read TGTGCCACCAGTGATTCGTTGAGTGAAAAACTGTTTTTT. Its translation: CATSDSLSEKLFF.

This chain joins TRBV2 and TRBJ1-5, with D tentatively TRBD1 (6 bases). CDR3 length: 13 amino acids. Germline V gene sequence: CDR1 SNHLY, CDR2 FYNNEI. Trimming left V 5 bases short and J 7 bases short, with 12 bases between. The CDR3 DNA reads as TGTGCCAGCAGTCCACAGGGACGGCAGCCCCAGCATTTT. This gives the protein CASSPQGRQPQHF. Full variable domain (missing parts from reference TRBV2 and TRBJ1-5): EPEVTQTPSHQVTQMGQEVILRCVPISNHLYFYWYRQILGQKVEFLVSFYNNEISEKSEIFDDQFSVERPDGSNFTLKIRSTKLEDSAMYFCASSPQGRQPQHFGDGTRLSIL.

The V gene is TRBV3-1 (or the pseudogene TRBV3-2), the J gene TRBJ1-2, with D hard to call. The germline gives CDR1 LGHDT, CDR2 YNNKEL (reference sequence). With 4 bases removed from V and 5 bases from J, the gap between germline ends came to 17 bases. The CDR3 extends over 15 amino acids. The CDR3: CASSPSDRSLYGYTF. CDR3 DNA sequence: TGTGCCAGCAGCCCGTCGGATAGGAGTCTTTATGGCTACACCTTC.

The CDR3 DNA follows: TGTGCCAGCAGCCTCCAGACAGACCTCAATGAGCAGTTCTTC. It codes for CASSLQTDLNEQFF. The chain links TRBV7-8 to TRBJ2-1, with D perhaps TRBD1 (5 bases). Per the germline V gene, CDR1 is SGHVS and CDR2 is FQNEAQ. The V end lost 5 bases, the J end lost 6 bases, and 14 bases lay between the germline ends. This CDR3 contains 14 residues. Drawing the rest from reference TRBV7-8 and TRBJ2-1, the complete variable domain is GAGVSQSPRYKVAKRGQDVALRCDPISGHVSLFWYQQALGQGPEFLTYFQNEAQLDKSGLPSDRFFAERPEGSVSTLKIQRTQQEDSAVYLCASSLQTDLNEQFFGPGTRLTVL.

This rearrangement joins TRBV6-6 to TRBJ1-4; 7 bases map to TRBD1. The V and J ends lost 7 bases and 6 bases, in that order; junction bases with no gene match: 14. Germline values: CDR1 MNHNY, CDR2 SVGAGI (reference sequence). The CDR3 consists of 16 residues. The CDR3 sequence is CASKDSQTRGYEKLFF. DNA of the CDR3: TGTGCCAGCAAGGACAGCCAAACCAGGGGGTATGAAAAACTGTTTTTT.

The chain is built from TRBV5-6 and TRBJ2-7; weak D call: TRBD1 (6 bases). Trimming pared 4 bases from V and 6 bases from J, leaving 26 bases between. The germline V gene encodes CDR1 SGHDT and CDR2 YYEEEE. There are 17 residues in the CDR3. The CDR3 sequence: CASSGDQGGRLYGEQYF. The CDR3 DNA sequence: TGTGCCAGCAGCGGTGACCAAGGGGGTAGGCTTTACGGCGAGCAGTACTTC.

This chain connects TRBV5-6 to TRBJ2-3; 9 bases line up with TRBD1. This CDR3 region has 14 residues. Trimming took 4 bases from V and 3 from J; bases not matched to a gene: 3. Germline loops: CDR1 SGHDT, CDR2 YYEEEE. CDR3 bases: TGTGCCAGCAGCGCCGGGACAGGGACAGATACGCAGTATTTT. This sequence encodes CASSAGTGTDTQYF.

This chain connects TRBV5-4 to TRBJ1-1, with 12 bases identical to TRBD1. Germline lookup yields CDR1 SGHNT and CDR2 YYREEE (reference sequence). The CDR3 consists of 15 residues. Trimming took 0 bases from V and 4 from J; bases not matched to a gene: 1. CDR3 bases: TGTGCCAGCAGCTTGGTGGGACAGGGGGCCACTGAAGCTTTCTTT. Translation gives CASSLVGQGATEAFF.

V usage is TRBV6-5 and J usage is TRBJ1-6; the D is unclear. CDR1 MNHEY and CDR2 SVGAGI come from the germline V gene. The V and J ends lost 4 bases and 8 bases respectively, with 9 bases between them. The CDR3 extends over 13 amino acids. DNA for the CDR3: TGTGCCAGCAGTTTTGAAAACTATTCACCCCTCCACTTT. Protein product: CASSFENYSPLHF.

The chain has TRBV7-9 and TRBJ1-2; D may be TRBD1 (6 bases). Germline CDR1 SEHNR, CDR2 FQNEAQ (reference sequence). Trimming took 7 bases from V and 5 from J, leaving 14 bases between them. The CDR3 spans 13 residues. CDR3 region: CASTRGGAYGYTF. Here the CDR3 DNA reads TGTGCCAGCACCAGAGGGGGGGCTTATGGCTACACCTTC.

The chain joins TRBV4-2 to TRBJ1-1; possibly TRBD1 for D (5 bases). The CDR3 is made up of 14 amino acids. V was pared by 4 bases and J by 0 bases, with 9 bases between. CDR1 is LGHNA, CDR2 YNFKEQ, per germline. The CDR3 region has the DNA TGTGCCAGCAGCCCTGGGGGGGTGAACACTGAAGCTTTCTTT. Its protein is CASSPGGVNTEAFF.

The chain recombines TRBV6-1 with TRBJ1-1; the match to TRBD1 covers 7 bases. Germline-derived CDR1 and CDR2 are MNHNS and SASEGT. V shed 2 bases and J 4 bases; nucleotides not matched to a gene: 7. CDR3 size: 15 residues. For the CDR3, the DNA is TGTGCCAGCAGTGAATACGCAGGGGGGCGCACTGAAGCTTTCTTT. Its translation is CASSEYAGGRTEAFF.

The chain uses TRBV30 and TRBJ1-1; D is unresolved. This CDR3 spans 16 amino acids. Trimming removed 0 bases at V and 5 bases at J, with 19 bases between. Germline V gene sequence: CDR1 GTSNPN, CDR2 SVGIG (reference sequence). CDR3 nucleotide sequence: TGTGCCTGGAGTGTAGGATGGAATTGGGCGCAGACTGAAGCTTTCTTT. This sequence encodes CAWSVGWNWAQTEAFF.

The DNA of the CDR3 is TGTGCCAGCAGCCCCCGAGGCCTCTACGAGCAGTACTTC. Its protein is CASSPRGLYEQYF. The chain links TRBV7-9 to TRBJ2-7; D not certain. The germline CDR1 and CDR2 sequences are SEHNR and FQNEAQ (reference sequence). Trimming took 5 bases from V and 3 from J, leaving 11 bases between them. The CDR3 sequence is 13 residues long.

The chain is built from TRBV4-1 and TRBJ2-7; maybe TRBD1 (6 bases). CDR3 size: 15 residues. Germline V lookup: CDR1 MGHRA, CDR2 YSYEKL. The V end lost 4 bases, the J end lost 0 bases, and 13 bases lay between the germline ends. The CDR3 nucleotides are TGCGCCAGCAGCCTTACCGGGACAAACTCCTACGAGCAGTACTTC. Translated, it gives CASSLTGTNSYEQYF.

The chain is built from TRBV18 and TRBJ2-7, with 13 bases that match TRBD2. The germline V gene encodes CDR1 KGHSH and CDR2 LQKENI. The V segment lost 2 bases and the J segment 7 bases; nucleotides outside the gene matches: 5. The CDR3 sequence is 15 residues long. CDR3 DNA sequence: TGTGCCAGCTCACCAACTGGGACTAGCGGGGAGGAGCAGTACTTC. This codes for CASSPTGTSGEEQYF. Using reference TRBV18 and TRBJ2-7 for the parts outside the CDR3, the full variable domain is NAGVMQNPRHLVRRRGQEARLRCSPMKGHSHVYWYRQLPEEGLKFMVYLQKENIIDESGMPKERFSAEFPKEGPSILRIQQVVRGDSAAYFCASSPTGTSGEEQYFGPGTRLTVT.

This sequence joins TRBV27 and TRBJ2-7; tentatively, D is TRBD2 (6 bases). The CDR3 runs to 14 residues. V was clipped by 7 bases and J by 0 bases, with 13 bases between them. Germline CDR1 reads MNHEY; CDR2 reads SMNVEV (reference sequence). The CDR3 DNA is TGTGCCAGCAAACTGGGGGGACCCTCCTACGAGCAGTACTTC. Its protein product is CASKLGGPSYEQYF.

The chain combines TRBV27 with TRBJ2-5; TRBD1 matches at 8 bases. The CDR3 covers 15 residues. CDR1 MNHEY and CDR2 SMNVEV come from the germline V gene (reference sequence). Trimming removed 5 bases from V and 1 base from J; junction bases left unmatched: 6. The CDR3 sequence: CASSPPTGAQETQYF. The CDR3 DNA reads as TGTGCCAGCAGTCCCCCGACAGGGGCCCAAGAGACCCAGTACTTC.

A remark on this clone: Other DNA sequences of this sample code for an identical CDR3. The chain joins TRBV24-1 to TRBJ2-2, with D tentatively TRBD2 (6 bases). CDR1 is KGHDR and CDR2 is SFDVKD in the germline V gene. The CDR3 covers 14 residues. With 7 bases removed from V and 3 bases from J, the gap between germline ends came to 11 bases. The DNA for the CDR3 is TGTGCCACCAGGACCGGGGGTGACACCGGGGAGCTGTTTTTT. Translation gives CATRTGGDTGELFF.

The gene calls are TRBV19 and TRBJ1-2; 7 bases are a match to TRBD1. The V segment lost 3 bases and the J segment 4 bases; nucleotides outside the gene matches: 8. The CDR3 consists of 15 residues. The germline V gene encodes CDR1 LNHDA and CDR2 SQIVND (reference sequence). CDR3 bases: TGTGCCAGTAGTATCCTTGGACAGGAGAGCTATGGCTACACCTTC. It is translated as CASSILGQESYGYTF.

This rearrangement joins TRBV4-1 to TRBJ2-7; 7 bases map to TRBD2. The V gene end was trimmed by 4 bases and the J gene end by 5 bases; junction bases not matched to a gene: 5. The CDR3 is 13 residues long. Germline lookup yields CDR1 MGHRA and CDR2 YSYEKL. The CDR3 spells CASSLREGDEQYF. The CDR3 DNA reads TGCGCCAGCAGCCTGAGGGAGGGAGACGAGCAGTACTTC.

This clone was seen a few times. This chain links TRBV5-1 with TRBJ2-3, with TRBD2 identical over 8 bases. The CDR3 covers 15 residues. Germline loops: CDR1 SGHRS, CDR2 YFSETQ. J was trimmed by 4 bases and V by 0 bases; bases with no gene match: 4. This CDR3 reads CASSLGGGLADTQYF. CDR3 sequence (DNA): TGCGCCAGCAGCTTGGGCGGGGGGCTAGCAGATACGCAGTATTTT.

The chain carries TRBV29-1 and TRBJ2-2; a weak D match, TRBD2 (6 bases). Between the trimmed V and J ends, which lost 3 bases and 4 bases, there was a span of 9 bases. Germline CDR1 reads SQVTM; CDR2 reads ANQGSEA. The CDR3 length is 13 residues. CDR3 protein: CSVEGGGTGELFF. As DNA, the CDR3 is TGCAGCGTTGAGGGGGGTGGCACCGGGGAGCTGTTTTTT.

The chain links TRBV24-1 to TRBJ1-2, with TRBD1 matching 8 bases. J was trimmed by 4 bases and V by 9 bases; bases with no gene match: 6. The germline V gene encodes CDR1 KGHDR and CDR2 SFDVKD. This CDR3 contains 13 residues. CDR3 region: CATSTDRAYGYTF. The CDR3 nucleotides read TGTGCCACCTCCACGGACAGGGCCTATGGCTACACCTTC.

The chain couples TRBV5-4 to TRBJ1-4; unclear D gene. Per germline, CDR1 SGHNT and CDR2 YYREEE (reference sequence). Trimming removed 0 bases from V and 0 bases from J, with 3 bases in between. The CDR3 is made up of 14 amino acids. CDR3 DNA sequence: TGTGCCAGCAGCTTGGCTCCAACTAATGAAAAACTGTTTTTT. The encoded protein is CASSLAPTNEKLFF.

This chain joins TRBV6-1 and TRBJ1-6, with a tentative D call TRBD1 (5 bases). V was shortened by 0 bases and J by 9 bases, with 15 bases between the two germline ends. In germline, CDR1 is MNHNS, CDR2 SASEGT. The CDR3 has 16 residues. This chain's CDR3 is CASSEAGGTGGSPLHF. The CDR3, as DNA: TGTGCCAGCAGTGAAGCAGGCGGGACCGGGGGTTCACCCCTCCACTTT.